This T cell receptor beta chain was found in a study of blood T cell repertoires in COVID-19. Study-wide background: Sources were T cells, B-cell-depleted T cells, or PBMCs; the material itself was cDNA or gDNA.

The protocol was immunoSEQ multiplex PCR, while the TCRdb copy is restricted to in-frame clones and leaves out a portion. The table lists roughly 280,000 clones, about 87% of them singletons. Recovery meant two consecutive negative NP/OP PCR tests, professional clearance, or resolved symptoms. The germline V gene has CDR1 SQVTM and CDR2 ANQGSEA. V trimming: 6 bases; J trimming: 11 bases; junction bases outside the gene matches: 10. The length of the CDR3 is 12 residues. The rearrangement links TRBV29-1 to TRBJ1-1, with 9 bases that match TRBD1. The sequenced sample consisted of PBMCs or T cells enriched from blood (not recorded which). This sequence was found in a woman in her 50s who had recovered from COVID-19. This chain's CDR3 is CSVRLQGASAFF. The CDR3 nucleotides are TGCAGCGTCAGATTACAGGGGGCGTCCGCTTTCTTT.